The 29 T cell receptor beta chains reported below all come from one sample, sequenced in a study of blood T cell repertoires in COVID-19. Using immunoSEQ multiplex PCR, the repertoire was profiled, and TCRdb retains in-frame clones only, with some absent. This table has about 180,000 clones, 80% appearing once. The specimen was PBMCs or T cells enriched from blood (not recorded which). Every receptor here comes from a man between 60 and 75 years old who had been exposed to COVID-19.

The gene calls are TRBV5-1 and TRBJ2-1; TRBD2 agrees at 9 bases. This CDR3 contains 13 residues. Losses at the gene ends were 6 bases for V and 10 bases for J; bases not matched to a gene: 8. CDR1 SGHRS and CDR2 YFSETQ come from the germline V gene. CDR3 amino acids: CASIGLAGNEQFF. In DNA form, the CDR3 reads TGCGCCAGCATCGGCCTAGCGGGAAACGAGCAGTTCTTC.

V is TRBV6-5 and J is TRBJ2-7; D unresolved. The CDR3 spans 12 residues. With 6 bases removed from V and 5 bases from J, the gap between germline ends came to 11 bases. CDR1 and CDR2 (germline): MNHEY, SVGAGI. CDR3 in DNA: TGTGCCAGCAGGCCGAATGCGGACGAGCAGTACTTC. As protein: CASRPNADEQYF.

V and J are TRBV29-1 and TRBJ2-3; D remains unclear. Trimming took off 7 bases at V and 2 bases at J, with 19 bases between the two ends. This CDR3 is 15 amino acids long. Germline CDR1 is SQVTM and CDR2 is ANQGSEA. CDR3 sequence: CSAFGFKSDTDTQYF. The CDR3, as DNA: TGCAGCGCTTTCGGGTTCAAAAGCGACACAGATACGCAGTATTTT.

This clone was counted a few times. The V call is TRBV5-4, the J call TRBJ2-2; D might be TRBD1 (6 bases). With 0 bases removed from V and 4 bases from J, the gap between germline ends came to 13 bases. The length of the CDR3 is 16 residues. Germline V gene data show CDR1 as SGHNT and CDR2 as YYREEE (reference sequence). As DNA, the CDR3 is TGTGCCAGCAGCTTGGCGGGAAAGACAGGCACCGGGGAGCTGTTTTTT. Translated: CASSLAGKTGTGELFF.

The V and J genes are TRBV5-1 and TRBJ2-3; 11 positions agree with TRBD1. With V trimmed by 2 bases and J by 4 bases, 3 bases remained unmatched. This CDR3 has 15 residues. Germline CDR1 SGHRS, CDR2 YFSETQ. The CDR3 sequence is CASSLRTGGSDTQYF. In DNA form, the CDR3 reads TGCGCCAGCAGCTTAAGGACAGGGGGCTCAGATACGCAGTATTTT.

There are a few counts of this clone. V usage is TRBV9 and J usage is TRBJ2-7; 8 bases fit TRBD2. Germline loops: CDR1 SGDLS, CDR2 YYNGEE. V lost 0 bases, J lost 2 bases, and 4 bases stayed unmatched. The CDR3 has 15 residues. DNA of the CDR3: TGTGCCAGCAGCGTAGAAGCGGGAGTGACCTACGAGCAGTACTTC. Translation: CASSVEAGVTYEQYF. Full variable domain (remainder filled in from reference TRBV9 and TRBJ2-7): DSGVTQTPKHLITATGQRVTLRCSPRSGDLSVYWYQQSLDQGLQFLIQYYNGEERAKGNILERFSAQQFPDLHSELNLSSLELGDSALYFCASSVEAGVTYEQYFGPGTRLTVT.

The gene calls are TRBV7-2 and TRBJ2-2; 10 bases agree with TRBD2. CDR1 SGHTA and CDR2 FQGNSA come from the germline V gene. The junction had 8 bases not matched to a gene; V was cut back by 2 bases and J by 5 bases. The CDR3 totals 17 residues. CDR3 in amino acids: CASSLMNLAGVTGELFF. The DNA for the CDR3 is TGTGCCAGCAGCTTAATGAATCTAGCGGGAGTTACCGGGGAGCTGTTTTTT.

This clone was detected only a few times. The chain combines TRBV19 with TRBJ2-7; the match to TRBD1 covers 7 bases. The V and J ends lost 5 bases and 3 bases, in that order; junction bases with no gene match: 10. The CDR3 loop spans 15 amino acids. Looked up from germline, CDR1 is LNHDA and CDR2 is SQIVND (reference sequence). CDR3 nucleotides: TGTGCCAGTAGTCGCGAGGGGACAGAGTTCTACGAGCAGTACTTC. The encoded protein is CASSREGTEFYEQYF.

V gene TRBV28 combines with J gene TRBJ2-7; the D gene is possibly TRBD2 (5 bases). Germline V gene data show CDR1 as MDHEN and CDR2 as SYDVKM. The V end was cut by 3 bases, the J end by 4 bases, with 10 bases between. This CDR3 has 13 amino acids. The CDR3 DNA reads as TGTGCCAGCAGTTTCCGGACTCTTTACGAGCAGTACTTC. Its translation is CASSFRTLYEQYF.

The chain joins TRBV7-8 to TRBJ1-5; D gene ambiguous. CDR3 length: 13 amino acids. Per the germline V gene, CDR1 is SGHVS and CDR2 is FQNEAQ. Trimming cost V 5 bases and J 2 bases, with 7 bases left between them. The CDR3 reads CASSRPGNQPQHF. As DNA, the CDR3 is TGTGCCAGCAGCCGACCGGGCAATCAGCCCCAGCATTTT.

The table lists this clone with a count of one. The rearrangement joins TRBV25-1 to TRBJ2-7, with D perhaps matching TRBD1 (6 bases). The germline V gene has CDR1 MGHDK and CDR2 SYGVNS. CDR3 length: 12 residues. V was pared by 2 bases and J by 5 bases, with 7 bases between. CDR3 region: CASSETGNEQYF. The CDR3 coding sequence is TGTGCCAGCAGTGAAACAGGGAACGAGCAGTACTTC.

The chain is built from TRBV6-5 and TRBJ2-5, with no clear D. Germline V CDR1 and CDR2: MNHEY, SVGAGI. V was shortened by 6 bases and J by 5 bases, with 7 bases between the two germline ends. The CDR3 sequence is 11 residues long. CDR3 DNA: TGTGCCAGCAGGTTCTTGGAGACCCAGTACTTC. It encodes CASRFLETQYF.

The CDR3 DNA is TGCGCCAGCACCTCCGGGACGAACACCGGGGAGCTGTTTTTT. Residues: CASTSGTNTGELFF. The J gene is TRBJ2-2, the V gene TRBV5-1; possibly TRBD2 for D (5 bases). The CDR3 covers 14 residues. The germline CDR1 and CDR2 sequences are SGHRS and YFSETQ. V was clipped by 6 bases and J by 0 bases, with 9 bases between them.

This chain connects TRBV7-9 to TRBJ2-7, with D perhaps matching TRBD1 (6 bases). The CDR3 totals 13 residues. Trimming took 5 bases from V and 5 from J, leaving 13 bases between them. The germline V gene encodes CDR1 SEHNR and CDR2 FQNEAQ (reference sequence). CDR3 in amino acids: CASSRAQGNEQYF. CDR3 sequence (DNA): TGTGCCAGCAGCCGAGCACAGGGAAACGAGCAGTACTTC.

This chain uses TRBV19 with TRBJ1-2, with D unclear. Per germline, CDR1 LNHDA and CDR2 SQIVND (reference sequence). V lost 7 bases, J lost 3 bases, and 15 bases lay in between. The CDR3 spans 14 residues. DNA for the CDR3: TGTGCCAGTACTGATCCCCCGGAGCACTATGGCTACACCTTC. This gives the protein CASTDPPEHYGYTF.

The rearrangement links TRBV6-1 to TRBJ2-7; D possibly corresponds to TRBD2 (5 bases). There are 14 residues in the CDR3. CDR1 is MNHNS and CDR2 is SASEGT in the germline V gene. Trimming took 1 base from V and 12 from J, leaving 19 bases between them. CDR3 loop: CASSEVGRIPRGYF. In nucleotides, the CDR3 is TGTGCCAGCAGTGAAGTCGGTCGGATCCCTCGGGGGTACTTC.

The genes are TRBV4-1 and TRBJ2-1; 7 positions agree with TRBD2. The CDR3 consists of 16 residues. Germline assignment: CDR1 MGHRA and CDR2 YSYEKL. The V segment lost 0 bases and the J segment 2 bases; nucleotides outside the gene matches: 4. CDR3 protein: CASSQESSGTYNEQFF. CDR3 DNA sequence: TGCGCCAGCAGCCAAGAGTCTAGCGGAACCTACAATGAGCAGTTCTTC.

The chain uses TRBV6-5 and TRBJ1-1, with D tentatively TRBD1 (6 bases). Between the trimmed V and J ends, which lost 2 bases and 1 base, there was a span of 11 bases. This CDR3 comprises 15 residues. Germline V lookup: CDR1 MNHEY, CDR2 SVGAGI. This chain's CDR3 is CASSYGGRGNTEAFF. CDR3 DNA: TGTGCCAGCAGTTACGGGGGCCGCGGGAACACTGAAGCTTTCTTT.

The chain combines TRBV9 with TRBJ1-3, with D hard to call. The ends were cut back, 2 bases at V and 8 bases at J, with 8 bases in the middle. The CDR3 totals 12 residues. Germline values: CDR1 SGDLS, CDR2 YYNGEE. For the CDR3, the DNA is TGTGCCAGCAGCGTGCGGGAGGACACCATATATTTT. It translates to CASSVREDTIYF.

The V call is TRBV6-1, the J call TRBJ1-4; TRBD1 might be the D (5 bases). Germline values: CDR1 MNHNS, CDR2 SASEGT. Trimming shortened V by 4 bases and J by 7 bases, and 19 bases separated the two germline ends. The CDR3 contains 16 residues. The chain's CDR3 is CASSGADGGGSEKLFF. The CDR3 DNA reads TGTGCCAGCAGTGGCGCTGATGGGGGGGGTAGTGAAAAACTGTTTTTT.

The V call is TRBV5-4, the J call TRBJ1-4; perhaps TRBD1 as D (6 bases). The V and J ends lost 2 bases and 12 bases respectively, with 26 bases between them. CDR1 and CDR2 from the germline V gene are SGHNT and YYREEE (reference sequence). CDR3 length: 17 amino acids. The CDR3 loop reads CASSLDPGWGGLAELFF. CDR3 nucleotides: TGTGCCAGCAGCTTAGACCCCGGATGGGGGGGCCTGGCTGAACTGTTTTTT.

The rearrangement uses TRBV7-2 and TRBJ1-2; the D is unclear. The CDR3 loop spans 13 amino acids. The V gene lost 1 base and the J gene lost 5 bases, with 8 bases spanning the gap. Per the germline V gene, CDR1 is SGHTA and CDR2 is FQGNSA. DNA for the CDR3: TGTGCCAGCAGCTTAGGCATAGAATATGGCTACACCTTC. Translation gives CASSLGIEYGYTF.

The chain carries TRBV5-1 and TRBJ1-2; the match to TRBD1 covers 9 bases. The CDR3 is made up of 15 amino acids. Per the germline V gene, CDR1 is SGHRS and CDR2 is YFSETQ. The V gene end was trimmed by 4 bases and the J gene end by 6 bases; junction bases not matched to a gene: 10. CDR3 nucleotide sequence: TGCGCCAGCAGCGTAGGAAACAGGGGGCTGGATGGCTACACCTTC. Translating gives CASSVGNRGLDGYTF.

The V and J genes are TRBV5-6 and TRBJ1-2; TRBD1 matches 10 bases. The CDR3 has 16 residues. Germline CDR1 and CDR2: SGHDT and YYEEEE. J gave up 8 bases and V 4 bases, and 14 bases lay outside the gene matches. The CDR3 DNA reads as TGTGCCAGCAGCACTCTCCGGGACAGGGGAGGACTAGGCTACACCTTC. As protein: CASSTLRDRGGLGYTF.

The gene calls are TRBV5-1 and TRBJ2-3; a weak D match, TRBD2 (6 bases). Germline-derived CDR1 and CDR2 are SGHRS and YFSETQ. This CDR3 contains 15 residues. The V end was cut by 3 bases, the J end by 3 bases, with 14 bases between. The DNA for the CDR3 is TGCGCCAGCAGCTCGTCGATGGGGGGTACAGATACGCAGTATTTT. This encodes CASSSSMGGTDTQYF.

This clone was counted a single time. V is TRBV6-5 and J is TRBJ1-6; 7 nucleotides line up with TRBD1. The CDR3 is 15 residues long. CDR1 and CDR2 (germline): MNHEY, SVGAGI. J gave up 7 bases and V 6 bases, and 9 bases lay outside the gene matches. CDR3 sequence reads: CASRSGGRSNSPLHF. In nucleotides, the CDR3 is TGTGCCAGCAGATCAGGGGGACGCTCAAATTCACCCCTCCACTTT.

The chain is built from TRBV6-5 and TRBJ1-3, with D unclear. This CDR3 contains 14 residues. Germline values: CDR1 MNHEY, CDR2 SVGAGI. Between the trimmed V and J ends, which lost 5 bases and 1 base, there was a span of 9 bases. The CDR3 region is CASSPPGSGNTIYF. The CDR3 DNA is TGTGCCAGCAGTCCCCCAGGATCTGGAAACACCATATATTTT.

This chain joins TRBV19 and TRBJ1-1; the D gene is possibly TRBD1 (5 bases). The germline V gene encodes CDR1 LNHDA and CDR2 SQIVND (reference sequence). V was trimmed by 3 bases and J by 8 bases, leaving 10 bases between them. This CDR3 region has 12 residues. CDR3 DNA: TGTGCCAGTAGTATGGGGTCAGGGGAAGCTTTCTTT. Its protein is CASSMGSGEAFF.

V is TRBV27 and J is TRBJ2-3, with 7 positions matching TRBD1. Germline V gene data show CDR1 as MNHEY and CDR2 as SMNVEV (reference sequence). The CDR3 runs to 16 residues. Germline trimming cut 5 bases from V and 1 base from J; bases unmatched to any gene: 9. The CDR3 loop is CASSPTGLLGTDTQYF. The CDR3 nucleotides read TGTGCCAGCAGTCCGACAGGGCTACTAGGCACAGATACGCAGTATTTT.